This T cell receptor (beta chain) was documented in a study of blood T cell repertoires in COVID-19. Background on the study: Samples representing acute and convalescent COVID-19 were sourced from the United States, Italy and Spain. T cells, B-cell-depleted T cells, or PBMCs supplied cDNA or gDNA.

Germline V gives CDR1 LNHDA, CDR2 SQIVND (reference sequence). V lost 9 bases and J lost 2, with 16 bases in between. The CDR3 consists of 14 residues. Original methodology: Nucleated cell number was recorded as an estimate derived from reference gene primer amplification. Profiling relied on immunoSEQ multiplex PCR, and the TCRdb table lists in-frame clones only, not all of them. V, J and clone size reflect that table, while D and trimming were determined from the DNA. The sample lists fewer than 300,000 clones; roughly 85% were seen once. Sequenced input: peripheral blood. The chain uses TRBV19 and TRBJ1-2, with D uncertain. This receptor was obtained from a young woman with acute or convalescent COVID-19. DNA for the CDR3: TGTGCCAGCACGAGGGAGGACGGGAACTATGGCTACACCTTC. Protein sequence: CASTREDGNYGYTF. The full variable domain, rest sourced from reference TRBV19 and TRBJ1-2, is DGGITQSPKYLFRKEGQNVTLSCEQNLNHDAMYWYRQDPGQGLRLIYYSQIVNDFQKGDIAEGYSVSREKKESFPLTVTSAQKNPTAFYLCASTREDGNYGYTFGSGTRLTVV.